The present TCR beta chain was sequenced within a study of cytomegalovirus exposure and HLA in healthy donors. Background on the study: Among around 200 million T cells, an earlier analysis found 90 million to 130 million unique TCR beta sequences.

Primers: 60 Vbeta forward and 13 Jbeta reverse. Clones were read by immunoSEQ multiplex PCR, and TCRdb kept only the in-frame ones, dropping some. There are more than 150,000 clones in the sample; about 81% occur only once, and 1.5% to 1.7% lies in the top ten. Notes on the study in general: When analyzed later, the rates of TCR association showed variation by HLA locus, with DRB1 the most and HLA-C the fewest.

For this clone: Its matching antigen is unknown.

Unmatched junction bases numbered 5, after V lost 3 bases and J lost 0 bases. Germline CDR1 is LNHDA and CDR2 is SQIVND (reference sequence). The CDR3 contains 15 residues. The chain uses TRBV19 and TRBJ2-7; 7 bases agree with TRBD2. The clonotype comes from a man aged 40-49 years in good health and CMV-seronegative. The specimen sequenced was PBMCs. As DNA, the CDR3 is TGTGCCAGTAGTATCGGGGGGACTGTCTCCTACGAGCAGTACTTC. Translating it yields CASSIGGTVSYEQYF. Drawing the rest from reference TRBV19 and TRBJ2-7, the complete variable domain is DGGITQSPKYLFRKEGQNVTLSCEQNLNHDAMYWYRQDPGQGLRLIYYSQIVNDFQKGDIAEGYSVSREKKESFPLTVTSAQKNPTAFYLCASSIGGTVSYEQYFGPGTRLTVT.